This T cell receptor beta chain appears in the sequencing data of a study of cytomegalovirus exposure and HLA in healthy donors. The study's findings and limits: The investigators catalogued 180 or so TCR beta chains as cytomegalovirus-associated.

This clone was seen a handful of times. The target antigen is unknown. Use of 60 Vbeta and 13 Jbeta primers characterized the PCR. The table came from immunoSEQ multiplex PCR; TCRdb's copy has only in-frame clones and leaves some out. This sample has around 150,000 clones; 76% occur once, and the top ten carry around 3%. Germline V CDR1 and CDR2: SGHDT, YYEEEE. The CDR3 has 12 amino acids. Trimming stripped 3 bases from V and 3 bases from J, with 6 bases between. The origin of this receptor is a man aged 40-50 years in good health and CMV-seronegative. Sequencing used PBMCs. The chain is built from TRBV5-6 and TRBJ1-1; no reliable D call. CDR3 region: CASSSGYTEAFF. Here the CDR3 DNA reads TGTGCCAGCAGCTCGGGGTACACTGAAGCTTTCTTT. The variable domain in full, completed from reference TRBV5-6 and TRBJ1-1, reads DAGVTQSPTHLIKTRGQQVTLRCSPKSGHDTVSWYQQALGQGPQFIFQYYEEEERQRGNFPDRFSGHQFPNYSSELNVNALLLGDSALYLCASSSGYTEAFFGQGTRLTVV.